This TCR beta chain stems from a study of blood T cell repertoires in COVID-19. The repertoire was sequenced with immunoSEQ multiplex PCR; TCRdb's copy has only in-frame clones and lacks some. The profile shows 30,000 or so clones, 90% of them singletons. V was clipped by 5 bases and J by 1 base; unmatched bases: 5. CDR1 is SGHRS and CDR2 is YFSETQ in the germline V gene. The CDR3 runs 15 residues. The sample consisted of peripheral blood. The chain links TRBV5-1 to TRBJ1-4, with 7 bases matching TRBD1. This receptor was taken from an older man with active or convalescent COVID-19. CDR3 bases: TGCGCCAGCAGTTGGACAGGCTTAACTAATGAAAAACTGTTTTTT. It translates to CASSWTGLTNEKLFF.